This T cell receptor (beta chain) was recovered during a study of chemoradiotherapy in HPV16-positive cancers (dated by TCRdb to between 2021 and 2024). About the study as a whole: Functional T-cell assays on cells from two HPV16-positive patients defined candidate HPV-specific T-cell clones and common TCR motifs. The study asked whether T-cell immunity against the HPV oncoproteins E6 and E7 changes during chemoradiotherapy and whether it affects survival. The candidate HPV-specific TCRs and motifs were then tracked in TCR repertoires from 86 patients with HPV-related cancers.

The library was obtained by the immunoSEQ multiplex PCR assay. TCRdb carries this immuneACCESS record with in-frame sequences only. Its versions omit some clonotypes, under half of them owing to an unresolved V gene in the studies checked, with the rest unexplained. This sample holds several thousand clones; about 88% were observed only once. The ten biggest clones cover 3% to 4% of the sample. Turning to this clone: The antigen it recognizes is unknown. No qualities accompany the bases; no much larger clone lies one base away.

Because repertoires were sampled repeatedly during chemoradiotherapy, clonal expansion in the tumor microenvironment could be followed. Findings and caveats that apply to the study as a whole: Improved recurrence-free survival in HPV16-positive patients was associated with expansion of HPV-responsive T cells during chemoradiotherapy. The functional definition of HPV-specific T cells was derived from only a couple of HPV16-positive patients, and the survival association was reported for HPV16-positive patients. Expansion of candidate HPV-specific clones and E7-related TCR motifs was observed in the tumor microenvironment during treatment, whereas no such expansion was observed for non-HPV-specific T cells.

The sequences come from tumor tissue, collected from a patient who underwent chemoradiotherapy. This receptor was taken from a human donor with HPV-associated anogenital cancer.

CDR3 loop: CASSLESGDVKHF. The nucleotide sequence reads as follows: TGCGCCAGCAGCTTGGAATCAGGGGATGTAAAGCATTTT. Here the chain combines TRBV5-1 and TRBJ1-5; the D region possibly corresponds to TRBD1 (6 bases align). The CDR3 contains 13 residues, cysteine and phenylalanine counted. Solely the CDR3 DNA is kept, with 39 bases framed from the first base. V gives up 0 bases and J gives up 14 bases, and the segment between their germline ends measures 15 bases. From a lookup of the germline V gene, CDR1 and CDR2 are SGHRS and YFSETQ.